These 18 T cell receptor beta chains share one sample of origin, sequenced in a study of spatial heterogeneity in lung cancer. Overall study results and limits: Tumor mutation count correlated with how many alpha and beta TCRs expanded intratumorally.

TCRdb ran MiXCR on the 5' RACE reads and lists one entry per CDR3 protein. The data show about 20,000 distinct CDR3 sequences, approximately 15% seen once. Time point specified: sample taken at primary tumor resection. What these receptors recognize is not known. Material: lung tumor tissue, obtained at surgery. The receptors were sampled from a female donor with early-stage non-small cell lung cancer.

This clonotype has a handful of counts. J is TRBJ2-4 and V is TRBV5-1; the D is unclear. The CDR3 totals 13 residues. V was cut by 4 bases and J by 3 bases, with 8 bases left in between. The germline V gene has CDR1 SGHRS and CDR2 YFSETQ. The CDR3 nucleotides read TGCGCCAGCAGCAAAGACGTCAAAAACATTCAGTACTTC. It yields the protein CASSKDVKNIQYF.

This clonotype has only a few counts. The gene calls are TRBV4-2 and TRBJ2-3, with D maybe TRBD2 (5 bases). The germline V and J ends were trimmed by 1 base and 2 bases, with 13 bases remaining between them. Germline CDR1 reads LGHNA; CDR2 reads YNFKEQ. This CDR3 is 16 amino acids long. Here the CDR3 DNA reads TGTGCCAGCAGCCAAGTAGCGAGCGGCTACACAGATACGCAGTATTTT. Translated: CASSQVASGYTDTQYF.

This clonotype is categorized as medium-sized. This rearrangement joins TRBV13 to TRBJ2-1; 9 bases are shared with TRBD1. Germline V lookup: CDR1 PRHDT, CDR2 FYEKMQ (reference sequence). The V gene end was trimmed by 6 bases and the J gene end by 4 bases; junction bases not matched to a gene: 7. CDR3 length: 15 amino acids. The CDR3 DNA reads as TGTGCCAGCAGTTCTCCGGGACAGGGATACAATGAGCAGTTCTTC. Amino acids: CASSSPGQGYNEQFF. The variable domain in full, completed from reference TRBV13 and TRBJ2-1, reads AAGVIQSPRHLIKEKRETATLKCYPIPRHDTVYWYQQGPGQDPQFLISFYEKMQSDKGSIPDRFSAQQFSDYHSELNMSSLELGDSALYFCASSSPGQGYNEQFFGPGTRLTVL.

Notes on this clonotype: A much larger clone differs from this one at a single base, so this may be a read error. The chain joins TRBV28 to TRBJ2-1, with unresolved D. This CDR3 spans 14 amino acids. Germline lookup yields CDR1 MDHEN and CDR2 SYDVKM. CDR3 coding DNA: TGTGCCAGCAGATCGCCGGTATCCTTCAATGAGCAGTTCTTC. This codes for CASRSPVSFNEQFF.

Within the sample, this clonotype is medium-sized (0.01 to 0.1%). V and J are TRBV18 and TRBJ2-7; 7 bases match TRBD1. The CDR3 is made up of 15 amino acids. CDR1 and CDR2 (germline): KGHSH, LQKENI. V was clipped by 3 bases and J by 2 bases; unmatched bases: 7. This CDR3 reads CASSPPEGTAYEQYF. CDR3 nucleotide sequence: TGTGCCAGCTCACCTCCCGAAGGGACAGCCTACGAGCAGTACTTC.

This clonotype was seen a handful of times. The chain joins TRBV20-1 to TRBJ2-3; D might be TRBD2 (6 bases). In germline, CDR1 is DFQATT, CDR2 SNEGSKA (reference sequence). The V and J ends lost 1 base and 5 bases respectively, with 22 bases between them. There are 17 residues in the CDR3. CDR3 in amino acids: CSARAALGGAGGDTQYF. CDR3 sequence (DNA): TGCAGTGCTAGAGCAGCCTTGGGCGGGGCGGGTGGAGATACGCAGTATTTT.

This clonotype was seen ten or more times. The CDR3 DNA is TGTGCCAGCAGCCGCACAGGGGGCAATGAGCAGTTCTTC. Translation gives CASSRTGGNEQFF. The chain combines TRBV28 with TRBJ2-1; 8 bases map to TRBD1. V trimming: 6 bases; J trimming: 6 bases; junction bases outside the gene matches: 4. Germline CDR1 MDHEN, CDR2 SYDVKM. This CDR3 has 13 amino acids.

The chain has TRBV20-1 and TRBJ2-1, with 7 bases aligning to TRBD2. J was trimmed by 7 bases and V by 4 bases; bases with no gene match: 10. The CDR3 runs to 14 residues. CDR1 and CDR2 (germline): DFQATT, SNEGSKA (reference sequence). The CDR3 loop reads CSATWLRTSNEQFF. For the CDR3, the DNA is TGCAGTGCTACGTGGCTAAGGACTAGTAATGAGCAGTTCTTC.

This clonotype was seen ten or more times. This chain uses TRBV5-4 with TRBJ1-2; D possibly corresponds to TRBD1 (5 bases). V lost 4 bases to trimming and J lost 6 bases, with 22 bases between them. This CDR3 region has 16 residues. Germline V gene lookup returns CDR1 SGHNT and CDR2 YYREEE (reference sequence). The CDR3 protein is CASSAGTDRRSDGYTF. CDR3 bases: TGTGCCAGCAGCGCGGGGACTGACCGACGGTCGGATGGCTACACCTTC.

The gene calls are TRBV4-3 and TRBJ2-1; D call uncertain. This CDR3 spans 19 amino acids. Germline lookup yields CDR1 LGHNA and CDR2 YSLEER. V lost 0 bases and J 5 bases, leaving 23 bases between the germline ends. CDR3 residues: CASSQEIRSPGPENNEQFF. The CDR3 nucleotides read TGCGCCAGCAGCCAAGAGATCAGGAGTCCGGGCCCGGAAAACAATGAGCAGTTCTTC.

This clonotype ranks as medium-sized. The CDR3 DNA reads TGTGCCAGTCAGTCGAAGATGGGTCTCCATGGCTACACCTTC. Amino acid sequence: CASQSKMGLHGYTF. This chain uses TRBV27 with TRBJ1-2; no definite D call. The CDR3 is 14 amino acids. CDR1 is MNHEY, CDR2 SMNVEV, per germline (reference sequence). V lost 9 bases to trimming and J lost 6 bases, with 20 bases between them.

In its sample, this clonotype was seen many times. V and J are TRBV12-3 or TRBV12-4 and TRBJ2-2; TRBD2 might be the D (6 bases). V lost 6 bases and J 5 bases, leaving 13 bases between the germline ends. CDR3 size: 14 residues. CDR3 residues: CASRPRGGTGELFF. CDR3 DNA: TGTGCCAGCAGACCCCGTGGAGGGACCGGGGAGCTGTTTTTT.

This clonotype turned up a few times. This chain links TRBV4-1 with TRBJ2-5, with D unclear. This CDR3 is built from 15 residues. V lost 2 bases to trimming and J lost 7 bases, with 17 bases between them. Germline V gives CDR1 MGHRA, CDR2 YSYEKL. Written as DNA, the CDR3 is TGCGCCAGCAGCCAACAAGCCGCCCGGCTAGGGACCCAGTACTTC. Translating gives CASSQQAARLGTQYF.

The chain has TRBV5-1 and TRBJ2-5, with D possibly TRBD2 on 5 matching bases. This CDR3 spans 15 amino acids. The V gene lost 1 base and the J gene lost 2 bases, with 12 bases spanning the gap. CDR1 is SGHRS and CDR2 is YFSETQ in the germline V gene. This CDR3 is CASSLNPTNQETQYF. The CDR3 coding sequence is TGCGCCAGCAGCTTGAACCCGACTAATCAAGAGACCCAGTACTTC.

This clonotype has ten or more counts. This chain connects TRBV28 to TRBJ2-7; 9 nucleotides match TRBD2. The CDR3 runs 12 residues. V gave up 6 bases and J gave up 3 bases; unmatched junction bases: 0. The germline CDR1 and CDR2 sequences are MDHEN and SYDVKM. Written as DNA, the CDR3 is TGTGCCAGCAGGACTAGCGGCTACGAGCAGTACTTC. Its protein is CASRTSGYEQYF.

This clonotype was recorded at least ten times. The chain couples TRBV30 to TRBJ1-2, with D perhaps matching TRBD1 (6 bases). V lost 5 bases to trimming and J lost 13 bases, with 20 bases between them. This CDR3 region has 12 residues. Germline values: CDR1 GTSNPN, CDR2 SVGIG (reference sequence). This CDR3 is CAWLGQSLSATF. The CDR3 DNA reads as TGTGCCTGGTTAGGACAGAGTTTGTCGGCCACCTTC.

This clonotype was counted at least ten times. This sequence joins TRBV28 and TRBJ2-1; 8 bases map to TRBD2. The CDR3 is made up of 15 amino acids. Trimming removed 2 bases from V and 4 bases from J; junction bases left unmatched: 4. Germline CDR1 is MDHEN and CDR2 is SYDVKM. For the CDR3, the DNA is TGTGCCAGCAGTTTACTACTAGCGGCTTACAATGAGCAGTTCTTC. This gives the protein CASSLLLAAYNEQFF.

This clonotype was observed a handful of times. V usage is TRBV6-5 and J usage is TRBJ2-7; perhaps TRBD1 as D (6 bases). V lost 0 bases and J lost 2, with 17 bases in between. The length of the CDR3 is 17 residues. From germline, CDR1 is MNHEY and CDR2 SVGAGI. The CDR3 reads CASSYSEPGQGPYEQYF. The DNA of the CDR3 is TGTGCCAGCAGTTACTCTGAACCGGGACAAGGGCCCTACGAGCAGTACTTC.